These T cell receptor beta chains were read from a single sample in a study of T-cell memory formation after mild COVID-19. Using its own MiXCR run on the 5' RACE reads, TCRdb lists one record per CDR3 protein. The sample gives a few hundred thousand distinct CDR3 sequences, under 30% of which show up once; roughly 13% is in the top ten. Input material: PBMCs or a T cell subset sorted from them (not recorded which). All receptors derive from an adult woman who had mild COVID-19 (a few samples of this study predate the infection). Cell type and time point are not known. Both conserved end residues are part of each CDR3. D genes are given only for firm matches. Part of the rows lack a size; the others show once, few, many or a class for expanded clones.

v_gene: TRBV24-1
abundance: .
d_gene: .
j_gene: TRBJ1-1
CDR3aa: CATSGPDSSNTEAFF
CDR3nt: TGTGCCACCAGTGGCCCGGACAGCTCGAACACTGAAGCTTTCTTT

v_gene: TRBV7-3
abundance: .
d_gene: .
j_gene: TRBJ2-1
CDR3aa: CASSLGASAYNEQFF
CDR3nt: TGTGCCAGCAGCCTCGGAGCCAGCGCGTACAATGAGCAGTTCTTC

v_gene: TRBV4-1
abundance: few
d_gene: .
j_gene: TRBJ2-7
CDR3aa: CASSQVTSNEQYF
CDR3nt: TGCGCCAGCAGCCAAGTAACTAGCAACGAGCAGTACTTC

v_gene: TRBV6-2/TRBV6-3
abundance: .
d_gene: .
j_gene: TRBJ2-3
CDR3aa: CASSYTSRTDTQYF
CDR3nt: TGTGCCAGCAGTTACACGTCACGGACAGATACGCAGTATTTT

v_gene: TRBV12-3/TRBV12-4
abundance: .
d_gene: .
j_gene: TRBJ2-7
CDR3aa: CASSSGLALYEQYF
CDR3nt: TGTGCCAGCAGTTCGGGCCTAGCTCTCTACGAGCAGTACTTC

v_gene: TRBV2
abundance: .
d_gene: TRBD2
j_gene: TRBJ2-1
CDR3aa: CASSRLAGAYNEQFF
CDR3nt: TGTGCCAGCAGTCGACTAGCGGGAGCCTACAATGAGCAGTTCTTC

v_gene: TRBV24-1
abundance: .
d_gene: .
j_gene: TRBJ2-7
CDR3aa: CATSDLEASASHEQYF
CDR3nt: TGTGCCACCAGTGATTTGGAGGCTAGCGCTTCACACGAGCAGTACTTC

v_gene: TRBV12-3/TRBV12-4
abundance: .
d_gene: TRBD2
j_gene: TRBJ2-2
CDR3aa: CASRGLAGVYTGELFF
CDR3nt: TGTGCCAGCAGGGGACTAGCGGGAGTGTACACCGGGGAGCTGTTTTTT

v_gene: TRBV5-4
abundance: .
d_gene: .
j_gene: TRBJ2-5
CDR3aa: CASSLVGGDGTQYF
CDR3nt: TGTGCCAGCAGCTTGGTTGGGGGAGATGGGACCCAGTACTTC

v_gene: TRBV24-1
abundance: once
d_gene: .
j_gene: TRBJ1-5
CDR3aa: CATSDPSGSNQPQHF
CDR3nt: TGTGCCACCAGTGATCCTTCTGGCAGCAATCAGCCCCAGCATTTT

v_gene: TRBV5-1
abundance: few
d_gene: TRBD2
j_gene: TRBJ2-1
CDR3aa: CASSLAAGDNEQFF
CDR3nt: TGCGCCAGCAGCTTGGCGGCGGGGGACAATGAGCAGTTCTTC

v_gene: TRBV7-3
abundance: .
d_gene: .
j_gene: TRBJ2-3
CDR3aa: CASSLRWSPMADTQYF
CDR3nt: TGTGCCAGCAGCTTAAGATGGTCTCCGATGGCAGATACGCAGTATTTT

v_gene: TRBV7-2
abundance: few
d_gene: TRBD2
j_gene: TRBJ2-3
CDR3aa: CASSPSGGSTDTQYF
CDR3nt: TGTGCCAGCAGTCCTAGCGGGGGGAGCACAGATACGCAGTATTTT

v_gene: TRBV18
abundance: few
d_gene: .
j_gene: TRBJ2-2
CDR3aa: CASSPRRGANTGELFF
CDR3nt: TGTGCCAGCTCACCCCGAAGGGGTGCGAACACCGGGGAGCTGTTTTTT

v_gene: TRBV2
abundance: few
d_gene: .
j_gene: TRBJ1-3
CDR3aa: CASREGFGNTIYF
CDR3nt: TGTGCCAGCAGGGAAGGGTTCGGAAACACCATATATTTT

v_gene: TRBV6-5
abundance: .
d_gene: TRBD1
j_gene: TRBJ2-7
CDR3aa: CASRLIQGAYEQYF
CDR3nt: TGTGCCAGCAGGCTAATACAGGGGGCCTACGAGCAGTACTTC

v_gene: TRBV18
abundance: .
d_gene: .
j_gene: TRBJ1-5
CDR3aa: CASSPQSYQPQHF
CDR3nt: TGTGCCAGCTCACCACAGTCATATCAGCCCCAGCATTTT

v_gene: TRBV10-2
abundance: .
d_gene: TRBD2
j_gene: TRBJ2-3
CDR3aa: CASSGSFSGTGTDTQYF
CDR3nt: TGCGCCAGCAGTGGAAGCTTTAGCGGGACGGGGACAGATACGCAGTATTTT

v_gene: TRBV4-2
abundance: few
d_gene: TRBD2
j_gene: TRBJ2-5
CDR3aa: CASSQATSGGPQETQYF
CDR3nt: TGTGCCAGCAGCCAAGCTACTAGCGGGGGGCCCCAAGAGACCCAGTACTTC

v_gene: TRBV7-9
abundance: .
d_gene: TRBD1
j_gene: TRBJ2-3
CDR3aa: CASSLGTGISDTQYF
CDR3nt: TGTGCCAGCAGCTTAGGGACAGGGATTTCAGATACGCAGTATTTT

v_gene: TRBV11-3
abundance: .
d_gene: .
j_gene: TRBJ2-7
CDR3aa: CASSLPAAAPREQYF
CDR3nt: TGTGCCAGCAGCTTACCAGCGGCCGCCCCGAGGGAGCAGTACTTC

v_gene: TRBV3-1
abundance: .
d_gene: .
j_gene: TRBJ1-6
CDR3aa: CASSPQGATNSPLHF
CDR3nt: TGTGCCAGCAGCCCTCAAGGGGCAACGAATTCACCCCTCCACTTT

v_gene: TRBV2
abundance: many
d_gene: TRBD2
j_gene: TRBJ2-7
CDR3aa: CASSEETSGIYSYEQYF
CDR3nt: TGTGCCAGCAGTGAAGAGACTAGCGGGATCTACTCCTACGAGCAGTACTTC

v_gene: TRBV5-5
abundance: few
d_gene: .
j_gene: TRBJ1-6
CDR3aa: CASSLGGGDSPLHF
CDR3nt: TGTGCCAGCAGCTTGGGGGGGGGTGATTCACCCCTCCACTTT

v_gene: TRBV4-1
abundance: few
d_gene: .
j_gene: TRBJ2-1
CDR3aa: CASSHTGRTYNEQFF
CDR3nt: TGCGCCAGCAGCCATACAGGGAGAACCTACAATGAGCAGTTCTTC

v_gene: TRBV25-1
abundance: .
d_gene: TRBD1
j_gene: TRBJ2-7
CDR3aa: CASSETGGLGSYEQYF
CDR3nt: TGTGCCAGCAGTGAGACAGGGGGCTTGGGTTCCTACGAGCAGTACTTC

v_gene: TRBV4-3
abundance: few
d_gene: TRBD1
j_gene: TRBJ1-4
CDR3aa: CASSQHRGQNEKLFF
CDR3nt: TGCGCCAGCAGCCAGCACAGGGGGCAGAATGAAAAACTGTTTTTT

v_gene: TRBV5-4
abundance: .
d_gene: TRBD1
j_gene: TRBJ2-3
CDR3aa: CASSRGQGGTDTQYF
CDR3nt: TGTGCCAGCAGCCGAGGACAGGGAGGCACAGATACGCAGTATTTT

v_gene: TRBV29-1
abundance: .
d_gene: .
j_gene: TRBJ1-1
CDR3aa: CSVGRTENTEAFF
CDR3nt: TGCAGCGTTGGGAGGACGGAGAACACTGAAGCTTTCTTT

v_gene: TRBV7-9
abundance: .
d_gene: TRBD2
j_gene: TRBJ2-5
CDR3aa: CASSAPPASGYQETQYF
CDR3nt: TGTGCCAGCAGCGCCCCCCCGGCTAGCGGGTACCAAGAGACCCAGTACTTC

v_gene: TRBV11-2
abundance: once
d_gene: .
j_gene: TRBJ2-7
CDR3aa: CASSFAELPPYEQYF
CDR3nt: TGTGCCAGCAGCTTTGCAGAGCTCCCCCCCTACGAGCAGTACTTC

v_gene: TRBV7-2
abundance: many
d_gene: .
j_gene: TRBJ1-1
CDR3aa: CASSFKARDTEAFF
CDR3nt: TGTGCCAGCAGCTTTAAGGCCAGGGACACTGAAGCTTTCTTT

v_gene: TRBV24-1
abundance: .
d_gene: .
j_gene: TRBJ2-1
CDR3aa: CATSTGTLFYNEQFF
CDR3nt: TGTGCCACCAGCACCGGGACACTATTCTACAATGAGCAGTTCTTC

v_gene: TRBV14
abundance: few
d_gene: .
j_gene: TRBJ2-5
CDR3aa: CASSQVSREETQYF
CDR3nt: TGTGCCAGCAGCCAAGTATCCAGGGAAGAGACCCAGTACTTC

v_gene: TRBV4-1
abundance: few
d_gene: .
j_gene: TRBJ2-7
CDR3aa: CASSQEGSGVGEQYF
CDR3nt: TGCGCCAGCAGCCAAGAAGGGTCAGGAGTCGGCGAGCAGTACTTC

v_gene: TRBV2
abundance: few
d_gene: .
j_gene: TRBJ2-1
CDR3aa: CASSDLGAGAVYEQFF
CDR3nt: TGTGCCAGCAGTGACCTTGGTGCAGGGGCTGTATATGAGCAGTTCTTC

v_gene: TRBV20-1
abundance: .
d_gene: .
j_gene: TRBJ2-4
CDR3aa: CSAKGPENIQYF
CDR3nt: TGCAGTGCTAAGGGGCCCGAAAACATTCAGTACTTC

v_gene: TRBV7-9
abundance: few
d_gene: .
j_gene: TRBJ1-3
CDR3aa: CATRAEDSGNTIYF
CDR3nt: TGTGCCACCAGGGCGGAGGACTCTGGAAACACCATATATTTT

v_gene: TRBV6-5
abundance: few
d_gene: .
j_gene: TRBJ1-2
CDR3aa: CASSYSGLGMANYGYTF
CDR3nt: TGTGCCAGCAGTTACTCGGGGTTGGGGATGGCGAACTATGGCTACACCTTC

v_gene: TRBV6-5
abundance: .
d_gene: .
j_gene: TRBJ2-1
CDR3aa: CASHSRGPSGGDEQFF
CDR3nt: TGTGCCAGCCACTCTCGGGGGCCTTCAGGAGGGGATGAGCAGTTCTTC

v_gene: TRBV5-6
abundance: many
d_gene: .
j_gene: TRBJ1-3
CDR3aa: CASSLVSSGRTGNTIYF
CDR3nt: TGTGCCAGCAGCTTGGTCTCGTCAGGACGTACTGGAAACACCATATATTTT

v_gene: TRBV19
abundance: few
d_gene: TRBD1
j_gene: TRBJ1-5
CDR3aa: CASNADRVSNQPQHF
CDR3nt: TGTGCCAGTAACGCCGACAGGGTCAGCAATCAGCCCCAGCATTTT

v_gene: TRBV5-1
abundance: .
d_gene: TRBD1
j_gene: TRBJ2-1
CDR3aa: CASSPGDISGGNEQFF
CDR3nt: TGCGCCAGCAGCCCAGGAGACATCTCAGGGGGCAATGAGCAGTTCTTC

v_gene: TRBV20-1
abundance: .
d_gene: TRBD1
j_gene: TRBJ1-1
CDR3aa: CSAAGTVNTEAFF
CDR3nt: TGCAGTGCAGCCGGGACAGTGAACACTGAAGCTTTCTTT

v_gene: TRBV5-1
abundance: .
d_gene: .
j_gene: TRBJ1-2
CDR3aa: CASSLGETGHYGYTF
CDR3nt: TGCGCCAGCAGCTTGGGAGAGACAGGTCACTATGGCTACACCTTC

v_gene: TRBV18
abundance: few
d_gene: .
j_gene: TRBJ2-5
CDR3aa: CASSPPGRAKTQYF
CDR3nt: TGTGCCAGCTCACCCCCAGGGCGGGCGAAGACCCAGTACTTC

v_gene: TRBV5-1
abundance: .
d_gene: .
j_gene: TRBJ2-7
CDR3aa: CASSQVATYEQYF
CDR3nt: TGCGCCAGCAGTCAGGTCGCGACCTACGAGCAGTACTTC

v_gene: TRBV7-2
abundance: few
d_gene: .
j_gene: TRBJ2-7
CDR3aa: CASSPGIGVAYEQYF
CDR3nt: TGTGCCAGCAGCCCCGGTATTGGAGTCGCCTACGAGCAGTACTTC

v_gene: TRBV7-9
abundance: .
d_gene: .
j_gene: TRBJ2-2
CDR3aa: CASSLGAGMNTGELFF
CDR3nt: TGTGCCAGCAGCTTAGGGGCAGGGATGAACACCGGGGAGCTGTTTTTT

v_gene: TRBV14
abundance: .
d_gene: .
j_gene: TRBJ1-1
CDR3aa: CASSRSDLPLTEAFF
CDR3nt: TGTGCCAGCAGCCGGTCGGACCTGCCCCTCACTGAAGCTTTCTTT

v_gene: TRBV30
abundance: many
d_gene: .
j_gene: TRBJ2-3
CDR3aa: CAWSVTADTQYF
CDR3nt: TGTGCCTGGAGTGTAACGGCAGATACGCAGTATTTT